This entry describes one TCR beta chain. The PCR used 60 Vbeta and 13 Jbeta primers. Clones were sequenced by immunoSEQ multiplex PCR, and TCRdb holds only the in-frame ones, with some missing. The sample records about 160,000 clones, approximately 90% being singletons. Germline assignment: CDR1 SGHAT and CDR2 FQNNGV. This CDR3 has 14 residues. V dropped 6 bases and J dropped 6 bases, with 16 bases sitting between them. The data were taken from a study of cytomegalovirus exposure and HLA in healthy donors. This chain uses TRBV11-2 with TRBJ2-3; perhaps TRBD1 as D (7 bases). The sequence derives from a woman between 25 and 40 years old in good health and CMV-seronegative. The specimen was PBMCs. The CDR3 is CASSNPAGGDTQYF. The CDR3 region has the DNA TGTGCCAGCAGTAACCCTGCAGGGGGGGATACGCAGTATTTT.